Listed below are T cell receptor beta chains from one sample, sequenced in a study of long-term antiretroviral therapy in people with HIV. Profiling relied on immunoSEQ multiplex PCR, and the TCRdb table lists in-frame clones only, not all of them. The sample contains approximately 31,000 clones, 97% of which appear only once. The source material was unsorted PBMCs, sampled 6.9 years after starting antiretroviral therapy. The receptors shown here come from a man between 25 and 39 years old with HIV. CDR3s include the opening cysteine and the closing phenylalanine or tryptophan. A D gene is named only where the DNA matches it firmly. Clone size is shown for a subset of rows, as once, few, many or a class of expanded clone.

j_call: TRBJ2-1; d_call: TRBD2; clone_size: NA; v_call: TRBV13; cdr3_nt: TGTGCCAGCAGGATGACTAGCGGGGGGAGTAACCACAATGAGCAGTTCTTC; cdr3_aa: CASRMTSGGSNHNEQFF
j_call: TRBJ2-7; d_call: NA; clone_size: NA; v_call: TRBV4-3; cdr3_nt: TGCGCCAGCAGCCATCCCCGACTTTTCCTGCGCTCCTACGAGCAGTACTTC; cdr3_aa: CASSHPRLFLRSYEQYF
j_call: TRBJ2-1; d_call: NA; clone_size: NA; v_call: TRBV5-1; cdr3_nt: TGCGCCAGCAGCTTGGCAGGCCCCGGCAATGAGCAGTTCTTC; cdr3_aa: CASSLAGPGNEQFF
j_call: TRBJ1-2; d_call: NA; clone_size: NA; v_call: TRBV6-5; cdr3_nt: TGTGCCAGCAGGATAAATTACGGGACTGGCTACACCTTC; cdr3_aa: CASRINYGTGYTF
j_call: TRBJ1-4; d_call: NA; clone_size: NA; v_call: TRBV4-3; cdr3_nt: TGCGCCAGCAGCCGAACAATTCCTAGCCCAGAAAAACTGTTTTTT; cdr3_aa: CASSRTIPSPEKLFF
j_call: TRBJ1-6; d_call: NA; clone_size: NA; v_call: TRBV18; cdr3_nt: TGTGCCAGCTCCCCCGCGGGAAGGAATTCACCCCTCCACTTT; cdr3_aa: CASSPAGRNSPLHF
j_call: TRBJ2-3; d_call: NA; clone_size: NA; v_call: TRBV7-2; cdr3_nt: TGTGCCAGCAGCTTAGAACCTGTGGGCGACCCCGGTACGCAGTATTTT; cdr3_aa: CASSLEPVGDPGTQYF
j_call: TRBJ2-7; d_call: TRBD1; clone_size: NA; v_call: TRBV10-3; cdr3_nt: TGTGCCACGGGACAGGGGGGCGACGAGCAGTACTTC; cdr3_aa: CATGQGGDEQYF
j_call: TRBJ2-3; d_call: TRBD2; clone_size: NA; v_call: TRBV7-2; cdr3_nt: TGTGCCAGCAGCTTAGTAACCGGGGCGGGAGCAGATACGCAGTATTTT; cdr3_aa: CASSLVTGAGADTQYF
j_call: TRBJ1-5; d_call: NA; clone_size: NA; v_call: TRBV6-5; cdr3_nt: TGTGCCAGCAGTTATTTTGGGGTCGGACTTAATCAGCCCCAGCATTTT; cdr3_aa: CASSYFGVGLNQPQHF
j_call: TRBJ2-5; d_call: NA; clone_size: NA; v_call: TRBV7-9; cdr3_nt: TGTGCCAGCAGCTCATCCTTGGGTCAGGCGAAGACCCAGTACTTC; cdr3_aa: CASSSSLGQAKTQYF
j_call: TRBJ1-1; d_call: NA; clone_size: NA; v_call: TRBV7-2; cdr3_nt: TGTGCCAGCAGTTTCGACGCGAGGGCAAAGGCTTTCTTT; cdr3_aa: CASSFDARAKAFF
j_call: TRBJ1-2; d_call: TRBD1; clone_size: NA; v_call: TRBV7-6; cdr3_nt: TGTGCCAGCAGCTTAGGAGGGACAGCTAACTATGGCTACACCTTC; cdr3_aa: CASSLGGTANYGYTF
j_call: TRBJ1-3; d_call: NA; clone_size: NA; v_call: TRBV29-1; cdr3_nt: TGCAGCGTTTTCGACCTTGGGTCTGGAAACACCATATATTTT; cdr3_aa: CSVFDLGSGNTIYF
j_call: TRBJ1-4; d_call: NA; clone_size: NA; v_call: TRBV25-1; cdr3_nt: TGTGCCAGCAGTGAATTAGGGGGAGGGTATGAAAAACTGTTTTTT; cdr3_aa: CASSELGGGYEKLFF
j_call: TRBJ1-1; d_call: NA; clone_size: NA; v_call: TRBV7-6; cdr3_nt: TGTGCCAGCAGCTCCAAGGGCAGAGACCAGAACACTGAAGCTTTCTTT; cdr3_aa: CASSSKGRDQNTEAFF
j_call: TRBJ2-2; d_call: NA; clone_size: NA; v_call: TRBV13; cdr3_nt: TGTGCCAGCAGCTTCTCGGTGCCAGAGCTGTTTTTT; cdr3_aa: CASSFSVPELFF
j_call: TRBJ2-2; d_call: NA; clone_size: once; v_call: TRBV30; cdr3_nt: TGTGCCTGGAGTGTACATATTGGGGGGAGAACCGGGGAGCTGTTTTTT; cdr3_aa: CAWSVHIGGRTGELFF